What follows are 5 T cell receptor beta chains derived from one specimen sequenced in a study of T cells in tumors after PD-1 blockade. Method: immunoSEQ multiplex PCR; TCRdb's copy keeps in-frame clones and lacks some. In the table there are over 20,000 clones, 82% of which are singletons. The sample in question was PBMCs, obtained after anti-PD-1 treatment. These TCRs come from a human donor with basal cell carcinoma.

This chain uses TRBV6-2 or TRBV6-3 with TRBJ2-7, with 7 bases matching TRBD2. V gave up 2 bases and J gave up 4 bases; unmatched junction bases: 8. CDR1 and CDR2 (germline): MNHEY, SVGEGT. This CDR3 has 15 residues. This CDR3 reads CASSYRLAGPYEQYF. The CDR3 coding sequence is TGTGCCAGCAGTTACAGACTAGCTGGTCCTTACGAGCAGTACTTC.

The chain is built from TRBV6-6 and TRBJ1-5; D gene ambiguous. The CDR3 loop spans 13 amino acids. Trimming cost V 2 bases and J 7 bases, with 9 bases left between them. Germline-derived CDR1 and CDR2 are MNHNY and SVGAGI (reference sequence). The CDR3 reads CASSYPGAQPQHF. CDR3 sequence (DNA): TGTGCCAGCAGTTACCCGGGTGCCCAGCCCCAGCATTTT.

The chain is built from TRBV18 and TRBJ1-4; D is perhaps TRBD1 (5 bases). V lost 3 bases and J 0 bases, leaving 8 bases between the germline ends. Germline V gene sequence: CDR1 KGHSH, CDR2 LQKENI. This CDR3 is built from 15 residues. The CDR3 loop is CASSPGTATNEKLFF. The CDR3 nucleotides read TGTGCCAGCTCACCTGGGACGGCAACTAATGAAAAACTGTTTTTT.

This chain joins TRBV5-4 and TRBJ1-1, with D unclear. CDR3 length: 13 amino acids. The V gene's germline CDR1 is SGHNT and CDR2 YYREEE (reference sequence). The ends were cut back, 0 bases at V and 1 base at J, with 4 bases in the middle. CDR3 DNA sequence: TGTGCCAGCAGCTTGGATCAGAACACTGAAGCTTTCTTT. Its protein is CASSLDQNTEAFF.

The CDR3 is CASVSGGTDTQYF. For the CDR3, the DNA is TGTGCCAGCGTTAGCGGGGGCACAGATACGCAGTATTTT. V usage is TRBV2 and J usage is TRBJ2-3; 8 nucleotides match TRBD2. Germline V gene data show CDR1 as SNHLY and CDR2 as FYNNEI. V lost 8 bases and J lost 1; bases outside the gene matches: 2. CDR3 length equals 13 residues.